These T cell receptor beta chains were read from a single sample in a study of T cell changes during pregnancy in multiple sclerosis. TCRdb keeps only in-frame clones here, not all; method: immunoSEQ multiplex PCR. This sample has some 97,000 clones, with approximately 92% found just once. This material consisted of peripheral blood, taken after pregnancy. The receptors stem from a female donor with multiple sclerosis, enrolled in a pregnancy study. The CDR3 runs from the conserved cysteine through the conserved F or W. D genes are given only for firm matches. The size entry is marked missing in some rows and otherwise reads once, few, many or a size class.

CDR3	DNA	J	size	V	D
CASSLLEREQYF	TGTGCCAGCAGCTTGCTAGAACGCGAGCAGTACTTC	TRBJ2-7	-	TRBV5-4	-
CASSPGGYEQFF	TGTGCCAGCAGCCCTGGGGGGTACGAGCAGTTCTTC	TRBJ2-1	-	TRBV7-3	-
CASADLGGAFF	TGTGCTAGTGCTGACCTAGGGGGTGCTTTCTTT	TRBJ1-1	-	TRBV12-5	-
CASSQDHRGSYEQYF	TGTGCCAGCAGCCAAGATCATCGCGGGAGCTACGAGCAGTACTTC	TRBJ2-7	once	TRBV4-2	TRBD2
CASRNRVEYTGELFF	TGTGCCAGCCGGAACAGGGTTGAGTACACCGGGGAGCTGTTTTTT	TRBJ2-2	-	TRBV18	-
CASSFLGNTIYF	TGTGCCAGCAGCTTTCTGGGAAACACCATATATTTT	TRBJ1-3	-	TRBV28	-
CASSLAGVTYLDTQYF	TGTGCCAGCAGCTTGGCGGGGGTAACCTACCTGGATACGCAGTATTTT	TRBJ2-3	once	TRBV5-6	-
CATSREDLRSETFIYEQYF	TGTGCCACCAGCAGAGAAGATTTGAGGAGCGAGACTTTTATTTACGAGCAGTACTTC	TRBJ2-7	-	TRBV15	-
CASTETVSYEQYF	TGTGCCAGCACTGAGACAGTGTCCTACGAGCAGTACTTC	TRBJ2-7	-	TRBV2	-
CASQTTTYNEQFF	TGCGCCAGCCAGACGACAACCTACAATGAGCAGTTCTTC	TRBJ2-1	-	TRBV5-1	-
CASSLGPTTGNTIYF	TGCGCCAGCAGCTTGGGGCCAACTACTGGAAACACCATATATTTT	TRBJ1-3	-	TRBV5-1	-
CASSFRTGGGSPLHF	TGTGCCAGCAGTTTTCGGACAGGGGGCGGTTCACCCCTCCACTTT	TRBJ1-6	-	TRBV28	TRBD1
CAIRIEHRGNFTDTQYF	TGCGCCATCCGAATAGAGCACAGGGGGAATTTCACAGATACGCAGTATTTT	TRBJ2-3	-	TRBV23-1	TRBD1
CASRAGTGFKSNTGELFF	TGTGCCAGTAGAGCCGGGACAGGGTTTAAATCGAACACCGGGGAGCTGTTTTTT	TRBJ2-2	once	TRBV19	TRBD1
CASSSSLAELEEQFF	TGTGCCAGCTCCAGCTCGCTAGCGGAACTCGAGGAGCAGTTCTTC	TRBJ2-1	-	TRBV6-4	TRBD2
CAWSVGRVREQYF	TGTGCCTGGAGTGTCGGGAGAGTTCGCGAGCAGTACTTC	TRBJ2-7	-	TRBV30	-
CASSLAGAGNSPLHF	TGTGCCAGCAGCTTGGCAGGGGCTGGGAATTCACCCCTCCACTTT	TRBJ1-6	-	TRBV5-5	-
CASSQGTGSSGNTEAFF	TGTGCCAGCAGCCAGGGGACAGGCTCCTCGGGGAACACTGAAGCTTTCTTT	TRBJ1-1	-	TRBV4-2	TRBD1
CASSIDLGRTYEQYF	TGTGCCAGTAGTATAGATCTGGGCAGGACCTACGAGCAGTACTTC	TRBJ2-7	once	TRBV19	-
CATSTRERGVYDEQYF	TGTGCCACCAGCACCCGAGAGCGGGGGGTCTATGACGAGCAGTACTTC	TRBJ2-7	-	TRBV15	TRBD2
CASSYRLTYEQYF	TGTGCCAGCAGTTACAGGCTTACCTACGAGCAGTACTTC	TRBJ2-7	-	TRBV28	-
CASSRRSLPQEDTQYF	TGTGCCAGCAGCAGACGGAGCTTACCCCAAGAAGATACGCAGTATTTT	TRBJ2-3	-	TRBV11-2	-
CASGSSSNTGELFF	TGCGCCAGCGGCTCTTCTTCGAACACCGGGGAGCTGTTTTTT	TRBJ2-2	-	TRBV5-1	-
CASSISNRTSGTSTDTQYF	TGTGCCAGCAGCATAAGCAACCGGACTAGCGGGACTAGCACAGATACGCAGTATTTT	TRBJ2-3	-	TRBV9	TRBD2
CASSLYVRGKTEAFF	TGTGCCAGCAGCTTATATGTCAGGGGGAAAACTGAAGCTTTCTTT	TRBJ1-1	-	TRBV11-1	TRBD1
CASSLEGPSSYEQYF	TGTGCCAGCAGTTTGGAGGGCCCAAGCTCCTACGAGCAGTACTTC	TRBJ2-7	-	TRBV28	-
CASSRAGTPTNEKLFF	TGCGCCAGCAGCCGGGCCGGGACTCCAACTAATGAAAAACTGTTTTTT	TRBJ1-4	-	TRBV5-1	-
CASGPRGANTEAFF	TGTGCTAGTGGCCCGCGGGGGGCTAACACTGAAGCTTTCTTT	TRBJ1-1	-	TRBV12-5	-
CASQGQGLGNTEAFF	TGTGCCAGCCAGGGACAGGGGCTTGGAAACACTGAAGCTTTCTTT	TRBJ1-1	-	TRBV18	TRBD1
CASRLGQGARETQYF	TGTGCCAGCAGGTTAGGACAGGGGGCTCGAGAGACCCAGTACTTC	TRBJ2-5	-	TRBV2	TRBD1
CASSKGTVAPSGYTF	TGTGCCAGCAGCAAAGGGACAGTAGCTCCGTCGGGCTACACCTTC	TRBJ1-2	-	TRBV5-6	TRBD1
CASSRYTGELFF	TGTGCCAGCAGTCGGTACACCGGGGAGCTGTTTTTT	TRBJ2-2	-	TRBV27	-
CASSFDREFSGELFF	TGCGCCAGCAGCTTCGACAGGGAATTCTCCGGGGAGCTGTTTTTT	TRBJ2-2	-	TRBV5-1	TRBD1
CASSSSGPQETQYF	TGTGCCAGTAGTAGCTCAGGGCCCCAAGAGACCCAGTACTTC	TRBJ2-5	-	TRBV19	-
CASSQVGLTNYGYTF	TGCGCCAGCAGCCAAGTTGGCCTTACTAACTATGGCTACACCTTC	TRBJ1-2	-	TRBV4-3	-
CATRQGGGGNQPQHF	TGTGCCACCCGACAGGGAGGAGGGGGCAATCAGCCCCAGCATTTT	TRBJ1-5	-	TRBV6-1	TRBD1
CASKQQGQGTFRQYF	TGTGCCAGTAAACAACAGGGACAGGGTACTTTTCGGCAGTACTTC	TRBJ2-7	-	TRBV19	TRBD1
CASSKLVTNEKLFF	TGTGCCAGTAGCAAGTTAGTTACTAATGAAAAACTGTTTTTT	TRBJ1-4	-	TRBV19	-
CASSLTGITDTQYF	TGTGCCAGCAGCTTAACGGGAATCACAGATACGCAGTATTTT	TRBJ2-3	-	TRBV7-9	-
CASSARFLARQGSKPGYTF	TGTGCCAGCAGTGCCCGATTTCTAGCCCGTCAAGGAAGTAAGCCGGGCTACACCTTC	TRBJ1-2	few	TRBV6-1	-
CASSLAGGTDTQYF	TGTGCCAGCAGCTTAGCGGGAGGGACAGATACGCAGTATTTT	TRBJ2-3	-	TRBV7-9	TRBD2
CASREGVDPYSNQPQHF	TGTGCCAGCAGGGAGGGTGTTGACCCTTATAGCAATCAGCCCCAGCATTTT	TRBJ1-5	-	TRBV7-3	-
CASSSTGDQETQYF	TGTGCCAGCAGCTCAACAGGGGACCAAGAGACCCAGTACTTC	TRBJ2-5	-	TRBV7-3	TRBD1
CASRLDRGYGYTF	TGTGCCAGCAGACTAGACAGGGGCTATGGCTACACCTTC	TRBJ1-2	few	TRBV6-5	TRBD1
CASSEVAGGPETQYF	TGTGCCAGCAGTGAAGTCGCGGGAGGGCCGGAGACCCAGTACTTC	TRBJ2-5	-	TRBV6-1	TRBD2
CASSYGGGWDNEQFF	TGTGCCAGCAGTTACGGAGGAGGGTGGGACAATGAGCAGTTCTTC	TRBJ2-1	-	TRBV6-6	-
CAWTISGSGADGYTF	TGTGCCTGGACGATCAGTGGATCAGGGGCAGATGGCTACACCTTC	TRBJ1-2	-	TRBV30	-
CASSAGTGGSQETQYF	TGTGCCAGCAGCGCCGGGACAGGGGGCTCCCAAGAGACCCAGTACTTC	TRBJ2-5	-	TRBV9	TRBD1
CASSFGVGGATGELFF	TGTGCCAGCAGCTTCGGTGTAGGGGGGGCGACCGGGGAGCTGTTTTTT	TRBJ2-2	once	TRBV7-9	-
CASSTTSGSYNEQFF	TGCGCCAGCAGCACTACTAGCGGCTCCTACAATGAGCAGTTCTTC	TRBJ2-1	-	TRBV5-1	TRBD2
CASSKTGEEKLFF	TGTGCCAGCAGTAAGACAGGGGAAGAAAAACTGTTTTTT	TRBJ1-4	-	TRBV2	TRBD1
CASSDGLAEDTQYF	TGTGCCAGCAGTGACGGACTAGCGGAGGATACGCAGTATTTT	TRBJ2-3	once	TRBV6-1	TRBD2
CASSQQGSSYNEQFF	TGCGCCAGCAGCCAACAGGGAAGCTCCTACAATGAGCAGTTCTTC	TRBJ2-1	-	TRBV4-3	-
CASSLGHRDHNGYTF	TGCGCCAGCAGCTTGGGGCACAGAGACCATAATGGCTACACCTTC	TRBJ1-2	few	TRBV5-1	-
CTSSQDRDREPSISPNTEAFF	TGCACCAGCAGCCAAGACCGGGACAGGGAACCCTCTATCTCCCCGAACACTGAAGCTTTCTTT	TRBJ1-1	-	TRBV1	-
CASSLGGLGNEQFF	TGTGCCAGCAGCTTGGGGGGCCTCGGGAATGAGCAGTTCTTC	TRBJ2-1	-	TRBV5-4	-
CASSLQGARETQYF	TGTGCCAGCAGTTTGCAGGGGGCTAGGGAGACCCAGTACTTC	TRBJ2-5	-	TRBV28	TRBD1
CASKQGQAFYEQYF	TGTGCCAGCAAACAGGGACAGGCCTTCTACGAGCAGTACTTC	TRBJ2-7	-	TRBV28	TRBD1